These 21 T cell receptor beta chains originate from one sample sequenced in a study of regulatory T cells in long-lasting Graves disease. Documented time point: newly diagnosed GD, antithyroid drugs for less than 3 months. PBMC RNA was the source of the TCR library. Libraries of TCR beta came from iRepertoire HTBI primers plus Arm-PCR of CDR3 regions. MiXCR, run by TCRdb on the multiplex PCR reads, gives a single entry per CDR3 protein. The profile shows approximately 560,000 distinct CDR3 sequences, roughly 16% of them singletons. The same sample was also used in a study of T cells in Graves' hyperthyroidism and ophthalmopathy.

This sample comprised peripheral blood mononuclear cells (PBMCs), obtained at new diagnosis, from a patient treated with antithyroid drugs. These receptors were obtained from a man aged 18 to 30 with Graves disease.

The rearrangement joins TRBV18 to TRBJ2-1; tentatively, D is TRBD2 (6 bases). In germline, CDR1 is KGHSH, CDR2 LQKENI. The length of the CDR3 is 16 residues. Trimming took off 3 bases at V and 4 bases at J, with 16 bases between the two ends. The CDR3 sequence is CASSPSLNRGYNEQFF. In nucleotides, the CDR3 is TGTGCCAGCTCACCGTCGTTGAACCGGGGGTACAATGAGCAGTTCTTC.

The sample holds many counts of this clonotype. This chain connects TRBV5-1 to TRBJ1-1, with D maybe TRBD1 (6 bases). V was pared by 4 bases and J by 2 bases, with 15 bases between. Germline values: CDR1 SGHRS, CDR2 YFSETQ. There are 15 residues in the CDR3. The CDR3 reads CASSPRGGGNTEAFF. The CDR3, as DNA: TGCGCCAGCAGCCCCAGGGGTGGGGGCAACACTGAAGCTTTCTTT.

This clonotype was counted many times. DNA of the CDR3: TGTGCCAGCAGTTTCGCCCAGGGTCGTGGCACAGATACGCAGTATTTT. Protein: CASSFAQGRGTDTQYF. This chain joins TRBV12-3 or TRBV12-4 and TRBJ2-3, with D tentatively TRBD1 (5 bases). The V gene lost 3 bases and the J gene lost 1 base, with 14 bases spanning the gap. CDR3 size: 16 residues.

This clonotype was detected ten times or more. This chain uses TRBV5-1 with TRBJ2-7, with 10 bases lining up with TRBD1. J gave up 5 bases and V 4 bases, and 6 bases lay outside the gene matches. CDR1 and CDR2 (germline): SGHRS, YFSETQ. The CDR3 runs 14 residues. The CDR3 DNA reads TGCGCCAGCAGCCCTGACAGGGGGCTAAACGAGCAGTACTTC. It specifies CASSPDRGLNEQYF.

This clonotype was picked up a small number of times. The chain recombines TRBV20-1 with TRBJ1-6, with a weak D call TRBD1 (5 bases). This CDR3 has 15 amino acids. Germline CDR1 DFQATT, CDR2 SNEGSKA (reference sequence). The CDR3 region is CSLRGGSSYNSPLHF. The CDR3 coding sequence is TGCAGCTTGAGGGGCGGGAGCTCCTATAATTCACCCCTCCACTTT.

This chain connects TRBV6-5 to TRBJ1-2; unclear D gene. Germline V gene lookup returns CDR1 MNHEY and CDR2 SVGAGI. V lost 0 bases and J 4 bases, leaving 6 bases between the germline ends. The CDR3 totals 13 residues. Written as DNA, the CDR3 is TGTGCCAGCAGTTACTCAGCAGCCTATGGCTACACCTTC. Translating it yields CASSYSAAYGYTF.

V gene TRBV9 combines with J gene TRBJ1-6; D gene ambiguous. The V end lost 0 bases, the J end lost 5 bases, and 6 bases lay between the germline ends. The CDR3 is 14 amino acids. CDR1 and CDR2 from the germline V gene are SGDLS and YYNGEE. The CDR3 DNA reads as TGTGCCAGCAGCGTAGCCATCGATAATTCACCCCTCCACTTT. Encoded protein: CASSVAIDNSPLHF.

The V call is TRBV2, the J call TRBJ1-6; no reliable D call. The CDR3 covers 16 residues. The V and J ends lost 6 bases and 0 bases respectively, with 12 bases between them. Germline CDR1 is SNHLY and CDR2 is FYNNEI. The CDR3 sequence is CASRSVLSSYNSPLHF. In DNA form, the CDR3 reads TGTGCCAGCAGGAGTGTCCTTAGCTCCTATAATTCACCCCTCCACTTT.

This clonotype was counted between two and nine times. CDR3 nucleotides: TGCGCCAGCAGCCTCGACGTAGCCTACGAGCAGTACTTC. Its translation is CASSLDVAYEQYF. This rearrangement joins TRBV4-1 to TRBJ2-7, with no clear D. The CDR3 runs 13 residues. The V gene lost 4 bases and the J gene lost 2 bases, with 9 bases spanning the gap. Germline loops: CDR1 MGHRA, CDR2 YSYEKL.

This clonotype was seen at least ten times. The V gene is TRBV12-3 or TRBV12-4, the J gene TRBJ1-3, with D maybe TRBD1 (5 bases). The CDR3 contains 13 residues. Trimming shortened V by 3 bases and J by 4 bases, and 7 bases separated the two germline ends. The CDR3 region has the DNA TGTGCCAGCAGTTTGGGGGGGGGAAACACCATATATTTT. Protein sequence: CASSLGGGNTIYF.

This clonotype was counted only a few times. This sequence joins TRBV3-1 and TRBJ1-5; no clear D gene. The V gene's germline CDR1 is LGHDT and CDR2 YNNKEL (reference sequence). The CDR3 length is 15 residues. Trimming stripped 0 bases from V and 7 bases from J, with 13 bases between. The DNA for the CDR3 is TGTGCCAGCAGCCAAGATGGCATAGGTCCACAGCCCCAGCATTTT. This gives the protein CASSQDGIGPQPQHF.

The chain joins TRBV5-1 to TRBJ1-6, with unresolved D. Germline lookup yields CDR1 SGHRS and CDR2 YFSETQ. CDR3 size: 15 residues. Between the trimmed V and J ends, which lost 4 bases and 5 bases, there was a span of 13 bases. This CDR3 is CASSPVDPHNSPLHF. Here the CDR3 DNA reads TGCGCCAGCAGCCCGGTCGACCCCCATAATTCACCCCTCCACTTT.

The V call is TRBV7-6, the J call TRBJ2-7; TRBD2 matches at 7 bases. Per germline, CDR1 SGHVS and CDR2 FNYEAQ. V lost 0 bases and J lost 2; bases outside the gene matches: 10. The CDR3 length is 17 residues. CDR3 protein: CASSLAYGGSLAYEQYF. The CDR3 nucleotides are TGTGCCAGCAGCTTAGCGTATGGCGGGAGCCTCGCCTACGAGCAGTACTTC.

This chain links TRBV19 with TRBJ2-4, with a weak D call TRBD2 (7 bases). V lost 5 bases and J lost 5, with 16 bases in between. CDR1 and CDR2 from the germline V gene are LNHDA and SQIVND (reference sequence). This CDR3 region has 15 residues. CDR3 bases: TGTGCCAGTAGTCGGATGGGGGGGGCGGAAAACATTCAGTACTTC. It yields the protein CASSRMGGAENIQYF.

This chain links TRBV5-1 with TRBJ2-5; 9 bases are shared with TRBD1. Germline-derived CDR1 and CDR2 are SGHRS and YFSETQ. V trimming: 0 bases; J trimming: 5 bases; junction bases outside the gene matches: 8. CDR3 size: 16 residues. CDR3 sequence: CASSLEGTGQGETQYF. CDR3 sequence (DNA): TGCGCCAGCAGCTTGGAGGGGACAGGGCAGGGCGAGACCCAGTACTTC.

CDR3 in amino acids: CASSSGQKNTEAFF. The DNA for the CDR3 is TGTGCCAGCAGCTCCGGACAGAAAAACACTGAAGCTTTCTTT. The chain carries TRBV5-6 and TRBJ1-1; maybe TRBD1 (6 bases). The V end lost 3 bases, the J end lost 2 bases, and 11 bases lay between the germline ends. This CDR3 is built from 14 residues. Germline CDR1 and CDR2: SGHDT and YYEEEE.

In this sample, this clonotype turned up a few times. The CDR3 region has the DNA TGTGCCAGCAGCCACAGGGGGCGCTTAGTGGACACTGAAGCTTTCTTT. Amino acids: CASSHRGRLVDTEAFF. V is TRBV6-1 and J is TRBJ1-1; 9 bases are shared with TRBD1. CDR1 and CDR2 (germline): MNHNS, SASEGT. The V gene end was trimmed by 6 bases and the J gene end by 3 bases; junction bases not matched to a gene: 11. The CDR3 loop spans 16 amino acids.

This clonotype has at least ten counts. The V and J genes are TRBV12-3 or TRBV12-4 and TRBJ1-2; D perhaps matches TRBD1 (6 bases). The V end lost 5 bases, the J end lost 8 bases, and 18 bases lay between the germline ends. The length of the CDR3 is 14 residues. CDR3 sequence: CASSRLTGLGGYTF. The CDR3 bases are TGTGCCAGCAGTCGGTTAACAGGGTTGGGAGGCTACACCTTC.

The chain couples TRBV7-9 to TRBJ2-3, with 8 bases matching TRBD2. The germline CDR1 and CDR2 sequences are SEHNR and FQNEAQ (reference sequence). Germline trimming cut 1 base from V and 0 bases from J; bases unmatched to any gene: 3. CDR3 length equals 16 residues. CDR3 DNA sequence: TGTGCCAGCAGCTTAGGGACTAGCAGAAGCACAGATACGCAGTATTTT. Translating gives CASSLGTSRSTDTQYF.

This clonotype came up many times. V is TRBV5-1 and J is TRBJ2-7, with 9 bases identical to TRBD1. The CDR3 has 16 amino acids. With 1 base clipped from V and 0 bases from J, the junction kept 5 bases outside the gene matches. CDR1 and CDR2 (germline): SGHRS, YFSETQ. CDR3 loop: CASSLMGTGSSYEQYF. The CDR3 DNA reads TGCGCCAGCAGCTTGATGGGGACAGGGAGCTCCTACGAGCAGTACTTC.

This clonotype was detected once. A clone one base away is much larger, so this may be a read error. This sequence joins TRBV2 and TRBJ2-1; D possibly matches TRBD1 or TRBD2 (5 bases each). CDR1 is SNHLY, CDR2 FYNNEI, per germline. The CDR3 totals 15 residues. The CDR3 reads CASSAWDPTYNGQFF. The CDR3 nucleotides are TGTGCCAGCAGTGCCTGGGACCCAACTTACAATGGGCAGTTCTTC.